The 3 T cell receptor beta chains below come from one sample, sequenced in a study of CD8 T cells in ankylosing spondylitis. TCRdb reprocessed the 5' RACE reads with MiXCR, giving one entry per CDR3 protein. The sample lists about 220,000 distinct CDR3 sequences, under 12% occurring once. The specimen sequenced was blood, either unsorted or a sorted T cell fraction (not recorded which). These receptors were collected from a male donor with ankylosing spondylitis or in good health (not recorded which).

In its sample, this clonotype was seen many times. The CDR3 spells CASSLDAKNIQYF. CDR3 sequence (DNA): TGCGCCAGCAGCTTGGACGCCAAAAACATTCAGTACTTC. The V call is TRBV5-1, the J call TRBJ2-4; no reliable D call. Germline V lookup: CDR1 SGHRS, CDR2 YFSETQ. V lost 0 bases, J lost 1 base, and 2 bases lay in between. This CDR3 region has 13 residues.

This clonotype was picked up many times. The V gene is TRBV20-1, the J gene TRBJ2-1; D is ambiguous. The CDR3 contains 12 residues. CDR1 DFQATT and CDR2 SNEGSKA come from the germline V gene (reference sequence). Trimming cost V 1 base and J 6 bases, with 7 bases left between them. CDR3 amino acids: CSARARPNEQFF. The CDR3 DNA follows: TGCAGTGCTAGAGCCCGGCCCAATGAGCAGTTCTTC.

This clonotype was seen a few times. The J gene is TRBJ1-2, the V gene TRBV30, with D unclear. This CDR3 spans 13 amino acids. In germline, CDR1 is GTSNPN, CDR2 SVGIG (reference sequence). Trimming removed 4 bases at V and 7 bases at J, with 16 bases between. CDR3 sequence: CAWTKNGEGGYTF. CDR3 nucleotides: TGTGCCTGGACCAAAAACGGGGAAGGTGGCTACACCTTC.